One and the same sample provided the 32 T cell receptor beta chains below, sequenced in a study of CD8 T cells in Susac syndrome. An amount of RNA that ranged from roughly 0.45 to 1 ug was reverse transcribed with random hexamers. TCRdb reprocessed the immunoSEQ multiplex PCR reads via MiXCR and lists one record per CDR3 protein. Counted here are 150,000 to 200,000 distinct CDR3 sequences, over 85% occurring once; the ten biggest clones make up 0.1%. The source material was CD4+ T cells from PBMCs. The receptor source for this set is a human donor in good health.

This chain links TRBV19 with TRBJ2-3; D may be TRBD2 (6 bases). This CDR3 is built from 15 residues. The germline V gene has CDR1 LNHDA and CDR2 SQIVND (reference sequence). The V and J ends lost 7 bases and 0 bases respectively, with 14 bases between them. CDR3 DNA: TGTGCCAGTACCCCCACGGCGGGGAGCACAGATACGCAGTATTTT. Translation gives CASTPTAGSTDTQYF.

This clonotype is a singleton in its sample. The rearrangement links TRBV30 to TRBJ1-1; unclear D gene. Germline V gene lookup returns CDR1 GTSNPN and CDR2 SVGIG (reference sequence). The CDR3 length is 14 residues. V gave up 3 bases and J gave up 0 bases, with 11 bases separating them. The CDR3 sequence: CAWSQEVMNTEAFF. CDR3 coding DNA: TGTGCCTGGAGCCAAGAGGTGATGAACACTGAAGCTTTCTTT.

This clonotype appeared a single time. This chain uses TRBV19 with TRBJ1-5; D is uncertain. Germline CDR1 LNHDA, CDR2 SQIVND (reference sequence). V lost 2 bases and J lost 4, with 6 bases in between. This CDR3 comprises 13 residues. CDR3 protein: CASSITQNQPQHF. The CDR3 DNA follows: TGTGCCAGTAGTATAACCCAGAATCAGCCCCAGCATTTT.

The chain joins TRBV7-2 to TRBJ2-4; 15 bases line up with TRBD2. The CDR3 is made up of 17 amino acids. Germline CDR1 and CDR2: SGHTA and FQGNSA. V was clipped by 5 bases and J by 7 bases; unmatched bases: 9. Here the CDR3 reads CASSPRTSGGAGNIQYF. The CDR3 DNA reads TGTGCCAGCAGCCCACGGACTAGCGGGGGGGCCGGGAACATTCAGTACTTC.

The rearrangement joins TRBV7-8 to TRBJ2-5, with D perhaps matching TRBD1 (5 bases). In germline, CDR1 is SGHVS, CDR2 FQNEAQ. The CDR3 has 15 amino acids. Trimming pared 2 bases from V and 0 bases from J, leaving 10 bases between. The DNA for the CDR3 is TGTGCCAGCAGCTTAACTGGGGCCAACCAAGAGACCCAGTACTTC. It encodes CASSLTGANQETQYF.

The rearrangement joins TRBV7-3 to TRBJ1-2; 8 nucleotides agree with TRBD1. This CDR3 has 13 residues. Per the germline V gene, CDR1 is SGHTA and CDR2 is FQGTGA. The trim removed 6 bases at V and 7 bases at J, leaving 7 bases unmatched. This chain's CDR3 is CASSLSGGTGYTF. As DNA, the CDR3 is TGTGCCAGCAGTTTATCAGGGGGCACTGGCTACACCTTC.

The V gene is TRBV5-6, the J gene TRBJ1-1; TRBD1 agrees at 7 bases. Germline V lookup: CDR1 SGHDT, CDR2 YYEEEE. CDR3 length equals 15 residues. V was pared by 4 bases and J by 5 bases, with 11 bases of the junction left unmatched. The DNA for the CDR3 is TGTGCCAGCAGCCCGGGACAGCGATTGGGAACTGAAGCTTTCTTT. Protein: CASSPGQRLGTEAFF.

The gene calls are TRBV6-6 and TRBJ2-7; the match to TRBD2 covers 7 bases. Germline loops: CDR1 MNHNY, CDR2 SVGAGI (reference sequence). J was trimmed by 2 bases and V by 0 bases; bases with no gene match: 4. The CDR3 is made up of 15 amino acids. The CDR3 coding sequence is TGTGCCAGCAGTTACTCGGCCGGGGGGACCTACGAGCAGTACTTC. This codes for CASSYSAGGTYEQYF.

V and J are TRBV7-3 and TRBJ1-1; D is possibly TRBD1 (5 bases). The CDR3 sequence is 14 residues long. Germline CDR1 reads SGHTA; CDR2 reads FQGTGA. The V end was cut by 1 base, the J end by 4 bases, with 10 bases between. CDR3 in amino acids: CASSLSGGLTEAFF. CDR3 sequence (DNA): TGTGCCAGCAGCTTAAGCGGGGGACTCACTGAAGCTTTCTTT.

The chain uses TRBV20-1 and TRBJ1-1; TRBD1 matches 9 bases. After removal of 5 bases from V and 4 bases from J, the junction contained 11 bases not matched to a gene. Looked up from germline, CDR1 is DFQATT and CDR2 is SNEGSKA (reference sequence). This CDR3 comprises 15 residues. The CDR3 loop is CSALPGTGSGTEAFF. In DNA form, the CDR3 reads TGCAGTGCTCTACCGGGGACAGGGAGCGGCACTGAAGCTTTCTTT.

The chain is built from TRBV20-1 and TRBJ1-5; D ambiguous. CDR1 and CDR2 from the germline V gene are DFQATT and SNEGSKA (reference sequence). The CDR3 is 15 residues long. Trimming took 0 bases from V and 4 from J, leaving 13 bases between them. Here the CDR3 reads CSARDPGLSNQPQHF. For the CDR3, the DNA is TGCAGTGCTAGAGACCCCGGACTGTCAAATCAGCCCCAGCATTTT.

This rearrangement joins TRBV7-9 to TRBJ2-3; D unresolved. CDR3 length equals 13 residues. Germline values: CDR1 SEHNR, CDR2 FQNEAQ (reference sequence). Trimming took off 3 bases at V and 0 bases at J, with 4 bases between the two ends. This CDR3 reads CASSFDSTDTQYF. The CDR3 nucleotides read TGTGCCAGCAGCTTCGACAGCACAGATACGCAGTATTTT.

The CDR3 sequence is CSGHRGNTGELFF. The CDR3 region has the DNA TGCAGCGGTCACAGGGGTAACACCGGGGAGCTGTTTTTT. V is TRBV29-1 and J is TRBJ2-2, with TRBD1 matching over 7 bases. This CDR3 is built from 13 residues. Per germline, CDR1 SQVTM and CDR2 ANQGSEA. The trim removed 7 bases at V and 2 bases at J, leaving 4 bases unmatched.

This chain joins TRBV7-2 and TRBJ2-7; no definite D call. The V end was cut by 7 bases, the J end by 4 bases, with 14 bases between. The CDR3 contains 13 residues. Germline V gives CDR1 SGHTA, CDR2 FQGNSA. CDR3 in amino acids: CASNPALGYEQYF. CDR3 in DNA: TGTGCCAGCAACCCGGCCTTGGGTTACGAGCAGTACTTC.

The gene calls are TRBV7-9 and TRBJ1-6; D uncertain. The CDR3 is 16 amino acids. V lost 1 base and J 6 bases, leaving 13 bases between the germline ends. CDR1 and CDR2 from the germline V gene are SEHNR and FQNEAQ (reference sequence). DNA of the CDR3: TGTGCCAGCAGCTTAGGATCAGCAATAAGTAATTCACCCCTCCACTTT. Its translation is CASSLGSAISNSPLHF.

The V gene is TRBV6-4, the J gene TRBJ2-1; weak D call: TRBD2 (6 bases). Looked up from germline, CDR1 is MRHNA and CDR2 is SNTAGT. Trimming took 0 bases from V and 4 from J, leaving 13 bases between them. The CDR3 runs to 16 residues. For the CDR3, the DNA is TGTGCCAGCAGTGACTCGTGGGGTCGGGGGTACAATGAGCAGTTCTTC. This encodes CASSDSWGRGYNEQFF.

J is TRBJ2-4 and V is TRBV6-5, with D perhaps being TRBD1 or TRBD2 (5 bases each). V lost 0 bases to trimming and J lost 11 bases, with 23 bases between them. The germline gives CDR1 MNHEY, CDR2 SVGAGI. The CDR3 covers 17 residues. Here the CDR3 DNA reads TGTGCCAGCAGTTACTCGCCCCCGAGGGGTAGCCCAGATTTTCAGTACTTC. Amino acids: CASSYSPPRGSPDFQYF.

CDR3 nucleotides: TGCGCCAGCACCGGGCAGGGACACTCCTACAATGAGCAGTTCTTC. This encodes CASTGQGHSYNEQFF. V and J are TRBV5-1 and TRBJ2-1, with D possibly being TRBD1 (6 bases). CDR3 length: 15 residues. V lost 6 bases to trimming and J lost 0 bases, with 13 bases between them. Germline CDR1 SGHRS, CDR2 YFSETQ.

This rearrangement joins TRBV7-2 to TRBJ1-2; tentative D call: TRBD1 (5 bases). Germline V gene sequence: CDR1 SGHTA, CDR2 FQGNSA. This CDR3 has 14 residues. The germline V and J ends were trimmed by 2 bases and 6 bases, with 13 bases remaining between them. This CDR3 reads CASSLSGHSNGYTF. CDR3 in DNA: TGTGCCAGCAGCTTATCGGGGCATAGTAATGGCTACACCTTC.

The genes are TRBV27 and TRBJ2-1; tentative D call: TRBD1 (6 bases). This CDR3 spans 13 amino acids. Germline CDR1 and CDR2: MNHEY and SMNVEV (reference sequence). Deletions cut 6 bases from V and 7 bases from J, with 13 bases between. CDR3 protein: CASRTNQGNEQFF. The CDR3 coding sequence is TGTGCCAGCAGGACAAATCAGGGGAATGAGCAGTTCTTC.

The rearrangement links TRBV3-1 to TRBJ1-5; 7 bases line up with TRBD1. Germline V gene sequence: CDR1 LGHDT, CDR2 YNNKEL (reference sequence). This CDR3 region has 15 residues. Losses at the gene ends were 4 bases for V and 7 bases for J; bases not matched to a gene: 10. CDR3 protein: CASSRNRGPEQPQHF. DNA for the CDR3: TGTGCCAGCAGCCGGAACAGGGGCCCTGAACAGCCCCAGCATTTT.

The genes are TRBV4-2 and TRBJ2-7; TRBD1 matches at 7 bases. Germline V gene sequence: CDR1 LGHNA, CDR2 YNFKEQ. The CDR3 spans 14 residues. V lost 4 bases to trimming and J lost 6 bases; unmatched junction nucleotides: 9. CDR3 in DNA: TGTGCCAGCAGCCTCGACAGGGAACTAGGCGAGCAGTACTTC. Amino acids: CASSLDRELGEQYF.

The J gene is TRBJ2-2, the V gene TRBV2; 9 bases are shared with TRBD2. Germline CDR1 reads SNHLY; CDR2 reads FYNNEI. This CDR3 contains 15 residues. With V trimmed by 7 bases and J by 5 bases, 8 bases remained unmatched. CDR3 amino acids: CASNSGGRGTGELFF. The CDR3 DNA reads TGTGCCAGCAATAGCGGGGGCCGAGGGACCGGGGAGCTGTTTTTT.

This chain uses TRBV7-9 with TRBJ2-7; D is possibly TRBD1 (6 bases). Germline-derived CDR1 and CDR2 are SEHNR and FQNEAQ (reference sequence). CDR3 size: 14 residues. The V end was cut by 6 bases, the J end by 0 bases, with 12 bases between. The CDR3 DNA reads TGTGCCAGCAGTTCTGGACAGATCTCCTACGAGCAGTACTTC. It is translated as CASSSGQISYEQYF.

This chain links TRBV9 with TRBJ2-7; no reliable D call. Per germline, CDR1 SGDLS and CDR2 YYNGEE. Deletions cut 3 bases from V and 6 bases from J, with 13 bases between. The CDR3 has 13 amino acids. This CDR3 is CASSAAPHREQYF. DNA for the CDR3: TGTGCCAGCAGCGCGGCACCCCATCGCGAGCAGTACTTC.

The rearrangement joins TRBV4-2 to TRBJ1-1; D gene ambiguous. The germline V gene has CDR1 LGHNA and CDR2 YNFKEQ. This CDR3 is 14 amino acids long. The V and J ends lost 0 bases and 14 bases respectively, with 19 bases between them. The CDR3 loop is CASSQESSPGPNFF. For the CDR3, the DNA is TGTGCCAGCAGCCAAGAGAGCAGCCCAGGTCCTAACTTCTTT.

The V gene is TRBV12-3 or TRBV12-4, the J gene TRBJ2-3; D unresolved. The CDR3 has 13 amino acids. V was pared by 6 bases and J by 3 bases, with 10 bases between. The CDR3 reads CASRADQTDTQYF. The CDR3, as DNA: TGTGCCAGCAGAGCCGACCAAACAGATACGCAGTATTTT.

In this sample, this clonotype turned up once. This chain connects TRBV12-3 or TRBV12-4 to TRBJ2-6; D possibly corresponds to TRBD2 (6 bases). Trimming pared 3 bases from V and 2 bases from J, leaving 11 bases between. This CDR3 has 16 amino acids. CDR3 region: CASSFAGNPGANVLTF. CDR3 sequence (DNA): TGTGCCAGCAGTTTCGCGGGGAATCCTGGGGCCAACGTCCTGACTTTC.

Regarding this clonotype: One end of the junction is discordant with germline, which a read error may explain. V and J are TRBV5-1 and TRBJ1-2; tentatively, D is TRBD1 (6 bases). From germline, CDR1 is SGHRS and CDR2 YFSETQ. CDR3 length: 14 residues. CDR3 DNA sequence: TGCGCCAGCAGTTTGGGGGGGCGCGCTGTTGGCTACACCTTC. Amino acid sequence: CASSLGGRAVGYTF.

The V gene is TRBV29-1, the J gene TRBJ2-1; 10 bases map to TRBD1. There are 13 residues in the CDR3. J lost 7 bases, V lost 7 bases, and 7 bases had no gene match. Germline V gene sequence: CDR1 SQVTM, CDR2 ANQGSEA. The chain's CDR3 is CSGSGTGENEQFF. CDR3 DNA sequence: TGCAGCGGCTCCGGGACAGGGGAGAATGAGCAGTTCTTC.

This CDR3 is CSVAVFRGLGETQYF. CDR3 sequence (DNA): TGCAGCGTCGCCGTTTTCAGGGGGCTGGGGGAGACCCAGTACTTC. This chain connects TRBV29-1 to TRBJ2-5, with TRBD1 identical over 8 bases. Germline V lookup: CDR1 SQVTM, CDR2 ANQGSEA. Trimming removed 6 bases from V and 5 bases from J; junction bases left unmatched: 14. This CDR3 has 15 residues.

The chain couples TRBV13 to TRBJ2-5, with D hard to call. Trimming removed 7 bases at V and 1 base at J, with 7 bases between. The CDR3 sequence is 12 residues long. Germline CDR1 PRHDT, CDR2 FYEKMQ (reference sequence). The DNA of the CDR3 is TGTGCCAGCACCATGGGCCAAGAGACCCAGTACTTC. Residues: CASTMGQETQYF.